These 17 T cell receptor beta chains came from one sample sequenced in a study of T cell responses to AZD1222 COVID-19 vaccine. Sequencing was performed with immunoSEQ multiplex PCR; in TCRdb, only in-frame clones are kept and a portion is missing. The sample has 130,000 or so clones; approximately 94% are singletons. Sample: peripheral blood, taken on day 0 of AZD1222 vaccination. These TCRs come from an adult in good health.

This CDR3 is CATSGEGGTEAFF. In nucleotides, the CDR3 is TGTGCCACCAGTGGTGAGGGGGGCACTGAAGCTTTCTTT. V gene TRBV24-1 combines with J gene TRBJ1-1, with D possibly being TRBD1 (6 bases). CDR1 KGHDR and CDR2 SFDVKD come from the germline V gene. This CDR3 is 13 amino acids long. V gave up 5 bases and J gave up 4 bases, with 10 bases separating them.

The chain has TRBV9 and TRBJ2-5, with D perhaps TRBD2 (5 bases). From germline, CDR1 is SGDLS and CDR2 YYNGEE. The CDR3 is made up of 14 amino acids. Trimming removed 4 bases from V and 0 bases from J, with 10 bases in between. The CDR3 bases are TGTGCCAGCAGCCGGGGTCCAAACCAAGAGACCCAGTACTTC. This codes for CASSRGPNQETQYF.

The rearrangement links TRBV11-2 to TRBJ1-2; D uncertain. This CDR3 is 14 amino acids long. V lost 5 bases and J 6 bases, leaving 16 bases between the germline ends. CDR1 is SGHAT, CDR2 FQNNGV, per germline. CDR3 sequence reads: CASSLGSPGHGYTF. DNA of the CDR3: TGTGCCAGCAGCCTCGGCTCACCCGGGCATGGCTACACCTTC.

V gene TRBV7-3 combines with J gene TRBJ1-1; tentative D call: TRBD1 (6 bases). V lost 5 bases and J lost 6, with 13 bases in between. CDR3 length equals 13 residues. Germline loops: CDR1 SGHTA, CDR2 FQGTGA. CDR3 region: CASSQPGQPEAFF. The DNA for the CDR3 is TGTGCCAGCAGCCAACCGGGACAACCTGAAGCTTTCTTT.

CDR3 in DNA: TGTGCCAGCAGTACGACAGGGTTTGGCTACACCTTC. Protein sequence: CASSTTGFGYTF. This sequence joins TRBV6-6 and TRBJ1-2; 7 nucleotides line up with TRBD1. The V gene's germline CDR1 is MNHNY and CDR2 SVGAGI (reference sequence). The CDR3 runs to 12 residues. Unmatched junction bases numbered 4, after V lost 5 bases and J lost 7 bases.

The chain couples TRBV30 to TRBJ2-4; 10 bases match TRBD1. The V and J ends lost 5 bases and 8 bases, in that order; junction bases with no gene match: 0. The CDR3 extends over 11 amino acids. Germline CDR1 reads GTSNPN; CDR2 reads SVGIG (reference sequence). Written as DNA, the CDR3 is TGTGCCTGGGGACAGGGGGACATTCAGTACTTC. Translating it yields CAWGQGDIQYF. Drawing the rest from reference TRBV30 and TRBJ2-4, the complete variable domain is SQTIHQWPATLVQPVGSPLSLECTVEGTSNPNLYWYRQAAGRGLQLLFYSVGIGQISSEVPQNLSASRPQDRQFILSSKKLLLSDSGFYLCAWGQGDIQYFGAGTRLSVL.

The chain uses TRBV7-3 and TRBJ2-5; D may be TRBD2 (7 bases). V gave up 2 bases and J gave up 5 bases, with 18 bases separating them. The germline gives CDR1 SGHTA, CDR2 FQGTGA. The CDR3 totals 16 residues. The CDR3, as DNA: TGTGCCAGCAGCTTAGGGGGCGGGAGTGGGCAGGAGACCCAGTACTTC. Amino acids: CASSLGGGSGQETQYF. The full variable domain, completed using reference TRBV7-3 and TRBJ2-5, is GAGVSQTPSNKVTEKGKYVELRCDPISGHTALYWYRQSLGQGPEFLIYFQGTGAADDSGLPNDRFFAVRPEGSVSTLKIQRTERGDSAVYLCASSLGGGSGQETQYFGPGTRLLVL.

The chain carries TRBV6-5 and TRBJ1-5; the D is unclear. Germline V gives CDR1 MNHEY, CDR2 SVGAGI. Trimming pared 6 bases from V and 3 bases from J, leaving 9 bases between. The CDR3 contains 13 residues. The CDR3: CASRQTNNQPQHF. CDR3 sequence (DNA): TGTGCCAGCAGGCAGACAAACAATCAGCCCCAGCATTTT.

The CDR3: CASSYSGQNYGYTF. The CDR3 bases are TGTGCCAGCAGTTACTCGGGACAGAACTATGGCTACACCTTC. The rearrangement links TRBV6-2 or TRBV6-3 to TRBJ1-2; 7 bases agree with TRBD1. This CDR3 has 14 residues. Germline assignment: CDR1 MNHEY and CDR2 SVGEGT. Losses at the gene ends were 0 bases for V and 2 bases for J; bases not matched to a gene: 0.

The V gene is TRBV18, the J gene TRBJ2-7; weak D call: TRBD1 (6 bases). Germline values: CDR1 KGHSH, CDR2 LQKENI. Trimming removed 1 base at V and 2 bases at J, with 12 bases between. CDR3 length equals 15 residues. The CDR3 here is CASSPRQGFTYEQYF. The DNA for the CDR3 is TGTGCCAGCTCACCACGGCAGGGGTTTACCTACGAGCAGTACTTC.

With respect to this clone: Relative to the germline gene, one junction end is altered; a read error may explain this. The rearrangement links TRBV18 to TRBJ1-1; D gene unclear. The CDR3 sequence is 15 residues long. Germline V gene sequence: CDR1 KGHSH, CDR2 LQKENI. CDR3 nucleotides: TGTGCCAGCTCCCCACTGGGGAGGCCGAACACTGAAGCTTTCTTT. This sequence encodes CASSPLGRPNTEAFF.

The V call is TRBV12-3 or TRBV12-4, the J call TRBJ1-3; perhaps TRBD1 as D (6 bases). The CDR3 has 13 amino acids. Trimming took off 7 bases at V and 1 base at J, with 8 bases between the two ends. In nucleotides, the CDR3 is TGTGCCAGCACCACAGGGTCTGGAAACACCATATATTTT. The encoded protein is CASTTGSGNTIYF.

This sequence joins TRBV6-2 or TRBV6-3 and TRBJ1-2; the D gene is possibly TRBD1 (6 bases). The germline V gene encodes CDR1 MNHEY and CDR2 SVGEGT. V lost 5 bases, J lost 8 bases, and 15 bases lay in between. The CDR3 is 13 amino acids. This chain's CDR3 is CASSPDRLGGYTF. Written as DNA, the CDR3 is TGTGCCAGCAGTCCCGACAGGTTGGGAGGCTACACCTTC.

The rearrangement joins TRBV27 to TRBJ1-5; D ambiguous. This CDR3 has 14 amino acids. The germline gives CDR1 MNHEY, CDR2 SMNVEV (reference sequence). Trimming removed 2 bases at V and 2 bases at J, with 7 bases between. The CDR3 is CASSLMGGNQPQHF. The CDR3 DNA follows: TGTGCCAGCAGTTTAATGGGAGGCAATCAGCCCCAGCATTTT.

This chain links TRBV11-2 with TRBJ1-3; D uncertain. There are 12 residues in the CDR3. Germline V gene data show CDR1 as SGHAT and CDR2 as FQNNGV. V dropped 5 bases and J dropped 6 bases, with 8 bases sitting between them. This CDR3 is CASSQRINTIYF. CDR3 nucleotides: TGTGCCAGCAGCCAACGGATAAACACCATATATTTT. Drawing the rest from reference TRBV11-2 and TRBJ1-3, the complete variable domain is EAGVAQSPRYKIIEKRQSVAFWCNPISGHATLYWYQQILGQGPKLLIQFQNNGVVDDSQLPKDRFSAERLKGVDSTLKIQPAKLEDSAVYLCASSQRINTIYFGEGSWLTVV.

This chain uses TRBV6-1 with TRBJ2-1; D not certain. Germline assignment: CDR1 MNHNS and CDR2 SASEGT. The CDR3 sequence is 13 residues long. Trimming removed 2 bases at V and 5 bases at J, with 7 bases between. In DNA form, the CDR3 reads TGTGCCAGCAGTGAATACGGCGACAATGAGCAGTTCTTC. Translation: CASSEYGDNEQFF.

V and J are TRBV7-9 and TRBJ2-5; no clear D. This CDR3 is built from 14 residues. The germline CDR1 and CDR2 sequences are SEHNR and FQNEAQ (reference sequence). V was trimmed by 3 bases and J by 1 base, leaving 9 bases between them. CDR3 nucleotide sequence: TGTGCCAGCAGCTTCTTGGACCCCCAAGAGACCCAGTACTTC. It translates to CASSFLDPQETQYF.